The 15 T cell receptor beta chains in this list originate from one sample, sequenced in a study of T cell changes during pregnancy in multiple sclerosis. Data came from immunoSEQ multiplex PCR; TCRdb stores just in-frame clones and leaves some out. The data contain some 110,000 clones, less than 95% of them singletons. This material consisted of peripheral blood, taken before pregnancy. The receptors here all came from a female donor with multiple sclerosis, enrolled in a pregnancy study.

The genes are TRBV18 and TRBJ1-5, with D tentatively TRBD1 (5 bases). CDR3 length: 15 residues. Between the trimmed V and J ends, which lost 2 bases and 0 bases, there was a span of 8 bases. Germline V gene data show CDR1 as KGHSH and CDR2 as LQKENI. The CDR3 region is CASSPGDSSNQPQHF. The CDR3 DNA reads TGTGCCAGCTCACCAGGGGACTCTAGCAATCAGCCCCAGCATTTT.

DNA of the CDR3: TGTGCCACCCAGGGTTTGGCCCAATACAATGAGCAGTTCTTC. This gives the protein CATQGLAQYNEQFF. The chain combines TRBV28 with TRBJ2-1; a possible D gene is TRBD1 (5 bases). Looked up from germline, CDR1 is MDHEN and CDR2 is SYDVKM. This CDR3 contains 14 residues. The V and J ends lost 10 bases and 4 bases respectively, with 17 bases between them.

The rearrangement joins TRBV27 to TRBJ1-6, with TRBD1 matching over 9 bases. Germline trimming cut 6 bases from V and 8 bases from J; bases unmatched to any gene: 8. The CDR3 is 15 amino acids. The germline gives CDR1 MNHEY, CDR2 SMNVEV (reference sequence). The CDR3 DNA is TGTGCCAGCAGAACCGGGACAGGGATCGATTCACCCCTCCACTTT. This gives the protein CASRTGTGIDSPLHF.

This clone appeared once. CDR3 nucleotides: TGTGCCAGCACCCGGTTCGGGGGTAACTATGGCTACACCTTC. Translated: CASTRFGGNYGYTF. V and J are TRBV5-4 and TRBJ1-2; possible D gene TRBD1, 5 bases. From germline, CDR1 is SGHNT and CDR2 YYREEE (reference sequence). The CDR3 sequence is 14 residues long. The ends were cut back, 6 bases at V and 1 base at J, with 13 bases in the middle.

The gene calls are TRBV9 and TRBJ2-1; TRBD2 matches 9 bases. The CDR3 consists of 15 residues. Trimming took 4 bases from V and 5 from J; bases not matched to a gene: 7. Germline CDR1 and CDR2: SGDLS and YYNGEE. The CDR3 is CASSLSGRRDNEQFF. The CDR3 DNA sequence: TGTGCCAGCAGCTTGAGCGGGAGGAGGGACAATGAGCAGTTCTTC.

V and J are TRBV11-3 and TRBJ2-1; 11 nucleotides match TRBD2. V was pared by 4 bases and J by 10 bases, with 12 bases of the junction left unmatched. This CDR3 contains 16 residues. In germline, CDR1 is SGHNT, CDR2 YENEEA. The CDR3 DNA is TGTGCCAGCAGCTCCCGACTAGCGGGGTTACGATGGGAGCAGTTCTTC. Translated, it gives CASSSRLAGLRWEQFF.

The chain uses TRBV5-1 and TRBJ2-1; 10 bases fit TRBD2. The length of the CDR3 is 16 residues. Germline V gives CDR1 SGHRS, CDR2 YFSETQ. V trimming: 6 bases; J trimming: 4 bases; junction bases outside the gene matches: 10. The CDR3 reads CASNGLAGEIYNEQFF. The DNA of the CDR3 is TGCGCCAGCAACGGGCTAGCGGGGGAGATTTACAATGAGCAGTTCTTC.

The chain joins TRBV7-6 to TRBJ1-4, with a tentative D call TRBD1 (6 bases). The CDR3 length is 15 residues. Trimming took 6 bases from V and 3 from J, leaving 14 bases between them. Germline CDR1 SGHVS, CDR2 FNYEAQ. The CDR3 DNA sequence: TGTGCCAGCAGGCGAAACAGGGACGCTAATGAAAAACTGTTTTTT. Its protein product is CASRRNRDANEKLFF.

In DNA, the CDR3 is TGTGCCAGCAGCCGGAGTGGCGGGGAGCTGTTTTTT. Encoded protein: CASSRSGGELFF. This chain links TRBV5-4 with TRBJ2-2; D call uncertain. Germline CDR1 reads SGHNT; CDR2 reads YYREEE (reference sequence). Trimming removed 4 bases at V and 7 bases at J, with 8 bases between. The CDR3 is made up of 12 amino acids.

This CDR3 is CASSLDGAGELFF. The CDR3 DNA reads as TGTGCCAGCAGCTTAGACGGAGCCGGGGAGCTGTTTTTT. The chain combines TRBV7-8 with TRBJ2-2, with D unclear. The CDR3 has 13 residues. The germline V gene encodes CDR1 SGHVS and CDR2 FQNEAQ. Between the trimmed V and J ends, which lost 1 base and 6 bases, there was a span of 6 bases.

This rearrangement joins TRBV5-4 to TRBJ2-2, with 10 bases lining up with TRBD1. V shed 4 bases and J 4 bases; nucleotides not matched to a gene: 4. CDR3 size: 15 residues. Germline lookup yields CDR1 SGHNT and CDR2 YYREEE (reference sequence). DNA for the CDR3: TGTGCCAGCAGCAAGGGACAGGGGCTCACCGGGGAGCTGTTTTTT. As protein: CASSKGQGLTGELFF.

This sequence joins TRBV29-1 and TRBJ2-7; 7 nucleotides match TRBD1. The CDR3 has 12 residues. Germline V gene data show CDR1 as SQVTM and CDR2 as ANQGSEA. The junction had 4 bases not matched to a gene; V was cut back by 6 bases and J by 2 bases. The CDR3 here is CSVRDSPYEQYF. CDR3 nucleotides: TGCAGCGTCCGGGACAGTCCCTACGAGCAGTACTTC.

This clone was seen a handful of times. The rearrangement links TRBV5-4 to TRBJ1-6; 7 nucleotides align to TRBD1. CDR1 and CDR2 (germline): SGHNT, YYREEE (reference sequence). J gave up 6 bases and V 0 bases, and 6 bases lay outside the gene matches. This CDR3 region has 16 residues. The CDR3 sequence is CASSLGQGTSNSPLHF. In DNA, the CDR3 is TGTGCCAGCAGCTTGGGACAGGGAACGTCTAATTCACCCCTCCACTTT.

The V call is TRBV30, the J call TRBJ1-2; no definite D call. Germline V gene data show CDR1 as GTSNPN and CDR2 as SVGIG (reference sequence). The CDR3 is 12 amino acids. V lost 4 bases to trimming and J lost 7 bases, with 13 bases between them. CDR3 nucleotide sequence: TGTGCCTGGAAAACGGGGTTTGGTGGCTACACCTTC. Its translation: CAWKTGFGGYTF.

The gene calls are TRBV29-1 and TRBJ1-1; 8 bases agree with TRBD1. This CDR3 is built from 12 residues. Per the germline V gene, CDR1 is SQVTM and CDR2 is ANQGSEA. J was trimmed by 4 bases and V by 6 bases; bases with no gene match: 4. The CDR3 DNA reads TGCAGCGTAGATGACAGGGGCACTGAAGCTTTCTTT. Translated, it gives CSVDDRGTEAFF.